The 23 T cell receptor beta chains below all came from one sample that was sequenced in a study of T cell clonotyping in hematopoietic cell transplantation. As for time point: recipient sample about 28 days before transplant, after cytoreduction. Clones were sequenced by immunoSEQ multiplex PCR, and TCRdb holds only the in-frame ones, with some missing. The sample has roughly 18,000 clones, about 84% seen once. This sample comprised peripheral blood mononuclear cells, obtained before stem cell transplant. Every receptor here comes from a middle-aged man with acute myeloid leukemia. Some clones in this sample may be carry-over from other donors' samples.

The chain carries TRBV25-1 and TRBJ1-1, with 8 positions matching TRBD1. This CDR3 has 16 residues. Trimming cost V 1 base and J 0 bases; bases outside gene matches: 4. Germline CDR1 is MGHDK and CDR2 is SYGVNS. CDR3 protein: CASSESRGPVNTEAFF. DNA for the CDR3: TGTGCCAGCAGTGAATCCAGGGGGCCGGTGAACACTGAAGCTTTCTTT. Full variable domain (rest looked up from reference TRBV25-1 and TRBJ1-1): EADIYQTPRYLVIGTGKKITLECSQTMGHDKMYWYQQDPGMELHLIHYSYGVNSTEKGDLSSESTVSRIRTEHFPLTLESARPSHTSQYLCASSESRGPVNTEAFFGQGTRLTVV.

The chain has TRBV2 and TRBJ1-1; D remains unclear. The CDR3 length is 13 residues. Germline V gene data show CDR1 as SNHLY and CDR2 as FYNNEI. The CDR3: CASLGQPNTEAFF. The CDR3, as DNA: TGTGCATCCCTAGGCCAGCCCAACACTGAAGCTTTCTTT.

The chain carries TRBV7-9 and TRBJ1-4, with 7 bases matching TRBD1. This CDR3 spans 16 amino acids. The V segment lost 5 bases and the J segment 10 bases; nucleotides outside the gene matches: 16. The germline V gene has CDR1 SEHNR and CDR2 FQNEAQ (reference sequence). CDR3 DNA sequence: TGTGCCAGCAGCCCTAGAACAGGGGAGAACCACCGAAAACTGTTTTTT. Protein product: CASSPRTGENHRKLFF.

V is TRBV18 and J is TRBJ2-6; tentatively, D is TRBD1 or TRBD2 (5 bases each). V lost 8 bases and J 1 base, leaving 15 bases between the germline ends. Germline loops: CDR1 KGHSH, CDR2 LQKENI. This CDR3 has 16 amino acids. DNA of the CDR3: TGTGCCAGCCCGAGGGGTGAAGTTTCTGGGGCCAACGTCCTGACTTTC. As protein: CASPRGEVSGANVLTF.

The chain recombines TRBV13 with TRBJ2-7; no firm D call. V was clipped by 5 bases and J by 7 bases, with 21 bases between them. CDR3 length: 15 amino acids. CDR1 and CDR2 (germline): PRHDT, FYEKMQ (reference sequence). This CDR3 is CASSQARTSFGEQYF. For the CDR3, the DNA is TGTGCCAGCAGCCAGGCCCGGACCAGTTTCGGGGAGCAGTACTTC. Together with reference TRBV13 and TRBJ2-7, the CDR3 gives the full variable domain: AAGVIQSPRHLIKEKRETATLKCYPIPRHDTVYWYQQGPGQDPQFLISFYEKMQSDKGSIPDRFSAQQFSDYHSELNMSSLELGDSALYFCASSQARTSFGEQYFGPGTRLTVT.

This clone has just one count. V and J are TRBV11-2 and TRBJ2-5; either TRBD1 or TRBD2 may supply D (6 bases each). Trimming removed 5 bases at V and 4 bases at J, with 17 bases between. The CDR3 runs to 15 residues. Germline V gene sequence: CDR1 SGHAT, CDR2 FQNNGV. CDR3 protein: CASSPRWGAGETQYF. In nucleotides, the CDR3 is TGTGCCAGCAGCCCCCGTTGGGGGGCGGGAGAGACCCAGTACTTC. The whole variable domain, remainder taken from reference TRBV11-2 and TRBJ2-5, is EAGVAQSPRYKIIEKRQSVAFWCNPISGHATLYWYQQILGQGPKLLIQFQNNGVVDDSQLPKDRFSAERLKGVDSTLKIQPAKLEDSAVYLCASSPRWGAGETQYFGPGTRLLVL.

The chain joins TRBV4-1 to TRBJ1-1; D perhaps matches TRBD1 (5 bases). The CDR3 contains 16 residues. The V end lost 3 bases, the J end lost 1 base, and 15 bases lay between the germline ends. Germline V gives CDR1 MGHRA, CDR2 YSYEKL. CDR3 amino acids: CASSHPKRQPNTEAFF. CDR3 coding DNA: TGCGCCAGCAGCCATCCCAAACGACAGCCGAACACTGAAGCTTTCTTT.

The chain recombines TRBV9 with TRBJ2-1; 10 bases agree with TRBD2. The ends lost 0 bases at V and 8 bases at J; junction bases unmatched: 11. The CDR3 loop spans 17 amino acids. Germline lookup yields CDR1 SGDLS and CDR2 YYNGEE. The CDR3 loop reads CASSVVGAAGGLDEQFF. DNA for the CDR3: TGTGCCAGCAGCGTAGTAGGGGCAGCGGGGGGGCTGGATGAGCAGTTCTTC. Complete variable domain (other parts from reference TRBV9 and TRBJ2-1): DSGVTQTPKHLITATGQRVTLRCSPRSGDLSVYWYQQSLDQGLQFLIQYYNGEERAKGNILERFSAQQFPDLHSELNLSSLELGDSALYFCASSVVGAAGGLDEQFFGPGTRLTVL.

The rearrangement uses TRBV7-9 and TRBJ2-5, with a weak D call TRBD2 (6 bases). CDR1 SEHNR and CDR2 FQNEAQ come from the germline V gene (reference sequence). This CDR3 is 14 amino acids long. V dropped 1 base and J dropped 1 base, with 7 bases sitting between them. The CDR3 region is CASSLGGIQETQYF. The DNA for the CDR3 is TGTGCCAGCAGCTTAGGCGGGATCCAAGAGACCCAGTACTTC.

The V call is TRBV6-5, the J call TRBJ1-1; possible D gene TRBD1, 5 bases. Germline V lookup: CDR1 MNHEY, CDR2 SVGAGI. V was cut by 8 bases and J by 3 bases, with 13 bases left in between. The CDR3 is 13 amino acids. Written as DNA, the CDR3 is TGTGCCAGCGGGCGGGGGAGGGACACTGAAGCTTTCTTT. The encoded protein is CASGRGRDTEAFF.

This clone is a singleton in its sample. This chain connects TRBV5-1 to TRBJ1-5; D is ambiguous. CDR1 and CDR2 from the germline V gene are SGHRS and YFSETQ. V lost 0 bases, J lost 2 bases, and 6 bases lay in between. This CDR3 region has 14 residues. CDR3 in amino acids: CASSLGTGNQPQHF. The CDR3 DNA is TGCGCCAGCAGCTTGGGAACAGGCAATCAGCCCCAGCATTTT.

The CDR3 DNA is TGTGCCAGCAGCCCGGTGGGACTAGCCTCGAGGGAGCAGTACTTC. This codes for CASSPVGLASREQYF. J is TRBJ2-7 and V is TRBV5-8; the match to TRBD2 covers 9 bases. The germline V gene has CDR1 SGHTS and CDR2 YDEGEE. This CDR3 comprises 15 residues. V gave up 4 bases and J gave up 7 bases; unmatched junction bases: 12.

This chain links TRBV10-3 with TRBJ2-7; a weak D match, TRBD2 (5 bases). The germline V gene has CDR1 ENHRY and CDR2 SYGVKD. The CDR3 is made up of 13 amino acids. Trimming pared 4 bases from V and 3 bases from J, leaving 10 bases between. The CDR3 protein is CAISVGVDYEQYF. In DNA, the CDR3 is TGTGCCATCAGTGTCGGGGTTGACTACGAGCAGTACTTC.

The chain is built from TRBV30 and TRBJ2-6; 8 bases align to TRBD1. Per germline, CDR1 GTSNPN and CDR2 SVGIG (reference sequence). J was trimmed by 0 bases and V by 7 bases; bases with no gene match: 11. CDR3 length: 17 amino acids. The CDR3 nucleotides read TGTGCCTTCATCCGGGACAGGTCTCGCTCTGGGGCCAACGTCCTGACTTTC. It codes for CAFIRDRSRSGANVLTF.

The J gene is TRBJ2-7, the V gene TRBV11-1, with TRBD2 as a possible D gene (6 bases). Per the germline V gene, CDR1 is SGHAT and CDR2 is FQDESV (reference sequence). This CDR3 contains 15 residues. With 5 bases removed from V and 6 bases from J, the gap between germline ends came to 20 bases. The CDR3 spells CASSPWDRGGSEQYF. The CDR3 DNA sequence: TGTGCCAGCAGCCCCTGGGACCGGGGAGGAAGCGAGCAGTACTTC.

The chain is built from TRBV5-1 and TRBJ2-6; D gene ambiguous. Trimming left V 0 bases short and J 4 bases short, with 8 bases between. The CDR3 has 15 amino acids. Germline values: CDR1 SGHRS, CDR2 YFSETQ. The CDR3 nucleotides read TGCGCCAGCAGCTTGGTTGGTAGCGGGGCCAACGTCCTGACTTTC. Protein product: CASSLVGSGANVLTF. Looking up the rest from reference TRBV5-1 and TRBJ2-6 gives the full variable domain: KAGVTQTPRYLIKTRGQQVTLSCSPISGHRSVSWYQQTPGQGLQFLFEYFSETQRNKGNFPGRFSGRQFSNSRSEMNVSTLELGDSALYLCASSLVGSGANVLTFGAGSRLTVL.

This clone was seen a single time. V and J are TRBV7-2 and TRBJ1-1; 10 bases align to TRBD1. The germline V gene encodes CDR1 SGHTA and CDR2 FQGNSA. The junction had 8 bases not matched to a gene; V was cut back by 7 bases and J by 6 bases. This CDR3 contains 14 residues. CDR3 amino acids: CASTRDRGNPEAFF. DNA of the CDR3: TGTGCCAGCACCAGGGACAGGGGTAACCCTGAAGCTTTCTTT.

The V call is TRBV19, the J call TRBJ2-2, with D possibly matching TRBD2 (5 bases). Germline assignment: CDR1 LNHDA and CDR2 SQIVND (reference sequence). Trimming removed 7 bases from V and 8 bases from J, with 17 bases in between. There are 14 residues in the CDR3. This CDR3 reads CASMVSRGRGELFF. Here the CDR3 DNA reads TGTGCCAGTATGGTCAGCCGGGGAAGAGGGGAGCTGTTTTTT.

The chain has TRBV4-1 and TRBJ2-4; TRBD2 aligns across 14 bases. The CDR3 is 18 amino acids. Losses at the gene ends were 3 bases for V and 7 bases for J; bases not matched to a gene: 11. Germline V gene sequence: CDR1 MGHRA, CDR2 YSYEKL. The CDR3 DNA follows: TGCGCCAGCAGCCACCCGACTAGCGGGGGGGTTGTTGGGAACATTCAGTACTTC. It is translated as CASSHPTSGGVVGNIQYF.

V and J are TRBV9 and TRBJ1-1; 7 bases match TRBD1. Trimming took 4 bases from V and 1 from J; bases not matched to a gene: 7. The CDR3 has 15 amino acids. Per germline, CDR1 SGDLS and CDR2 YYNGEE. CDR3: CASSLTTGRNTEAFF. The CDR3, as DNA: TGTGCCAGCAGCCTCACGACAGGGAGGAACACTGAAGCTTTCTTT.

The V and J genes are TRBV18 and TRBJ1-5; TRBD1 agrees at 7 bases. Germline CDR1 KGHSH, CDR2 LQKENI. Losses at the gene ends were 4 bases for V and 4 bases for J; bases not matched to a gene: 7. The CDR3 covers 15 residues. The DNA for the CDR3 is TGTGCCAGCTCACGTCAGGGGGGCCAAAATCAGCCCCAGCATTTT. As protein: CASSRQGGQNQPQHF. The full variable domain, completed using reference TRBV18 and TRBJ1-5, is NAGVMQNPRHLVRRRGQEARLRCSPMKGHSHVYWYRQLPEEGLKFMVYLQKENIIDESGMPKERFSAEFPKEGPSILRIQQVVRGDSAAYFCASSRQGGQNQPQHFGDGTRLSIL.

The chain joins TRBV2 to TRBJ2-7, with D possibly being TRBD2 (6 bases). V gave up 6 bases and J gave up 3 bases, with 15 bases separating them. The CDR3 spans 14 residues. Germline CDR1 and CDR2: SNHLY and FYNNEI. In DNA, the CDR3 is TGTGCCAGCAGCGACCCGGGACTTCTCTACGAGCAGTACTTC. Translating it yields CASSDPGLLYEQYF. Based on the CDR3 plus reference TRBV2 and TRBJ2-7, the full variable domain is EPEVTQTPSHQVTQMGQEVILRCVPISNHLYFYWYRQILGQKVEFLVSFYNNEISEKSEIFDDQFSVERPDGSNFTLKIRSTKLEDSAMYFCASSDPGLLYEQYFGPGTRLTVT.

The V call is TRBV9, the J call TRBJ2-2, with D unresolved. CDR3 size: 14 residues. V was cut by 3 bases and J by 1 base, with 7 bases left in between. From germline, CDR1 is SGDLS and CDR2 YYNGEE. CDR3 sequence: CASSGVGNTGELFF. CDR3 coding DNA: TGTGCCAGCAGCGGGGTTGGGAACACCGGGGAGCTGTTTTTT.